Reported below is one T cell receptor beta chain. The data are from a study of control samples from healthy donors and cancer patients. Sequenced by immunoSEQ multiplex PCR; TCRdb stores in-frame clones only, minus some. Found here are approximately 90,000 clones, about nine tenths of them singletons; the top ten hold under 15%. Trimming stripped 10 bases from V and 5 bases from J, with 11 bases between. The CDR3 length is 11 residues. CDR1 MNHEY and CDR2 SMNVEV come from the germline V gene (reference sequence). The clonotype originates from a woman aged 65 to 85 in good health. The sample taken for sequencing was blood. The gene calls are TRBV27 and TRBJ1-2; D not certain. This chain's CDR3 is CATGRDYGYTF. Written as DNA, the CDR3 is TGTGCCACCGGAAGAGATTATGGCTACACCTTC.